Presented here are 10 T cell receptor beta chains from one specimen sequenced in a study of blood T cell repertoires in COVID-19. TCRdb keeps only in-frame clones here, not all; method: immunoSEQ multiplex PCR. The sample carries 130,000 or so clones, roughly 90% recorded once. Input material: peripheral blood. The receptors were gathered from a man aged 50-59 years with active or convalescent COVID-19.

This clone was observed a single time. Germline and junction disagree at one end, which may indicate a read error. The rearrangement uses TRBV30 and TRBJ2-2; maybe TRBD2 (5 bases). In germline, CDR1 is GTSNPN, CDR2 SVGIG (reference sequence). This CDR3 is built from 12 residues. CDR3 loop: CGVPSNTGELFF. CDR3 in DNA: TGCGGGGTTCCCTCGAACACCGGGGAGCTGTTTTTT.

The rearrangement joins TRBV19 to TRBJ2-6; 13 bases agree with TRBD2. The germline CDR1 and CDR2 sequences are LNHDA and SQIVND (reference sequence). V lost 7 bases and J lost 0; bases outside the gene matches: 6. The CDR3 extends over 18 amino acids. As DNA, the CDR3 is TGTGCCAGTACCCCAGGACTAGCGGGGGACTCTGGGGCCAACGTCCTGACTTTC. Its protein product is CASTPGLAGDSGANVLTF.

V and J are TRBV6-6 and TRBJ2-1; 7 bases map to TRBD1. In germline, CDR1 is MNHNY, CDR2 SVGAGI (reference sequence). The length of the CDR3 is 16 residues. V gave up 3 bases and J gave up 7 bases; unmatched junction bases: 12. The CDR3 nucleotides read TGTGCCAGCAGTTATGATGCGGTCAGGGGACAGAATGAGCAGTTCTTC. This translates into CASSYDAVRGQNEQFF.

This CDR3 is CASSWTGPYYEQYF. DNA for the CDR3: TGTGCCAGCAGTTGGACAGGTCCATACTACGAGCAGTACTTC. The rearrangement joins TRBV6-5 to TRBJ2-7; TRBD1 matches 7 bases. The J segment lost 3 bases and the V segment lost 4 bases, leaving 6 bases of the junction unmatched. Germline V gene data show CDR1 as MNHEY and CDR2 as SVGAGI. This CDR3 is built from 14 residues.

The chain has TRBV28 and TRBJ2-5; D possibly corresponds to TRBD1 (7 bases). The CDR3 consists of 13 residues. Trimming pared 2 bases from V and 4 bases from J, leaving 8 bases between. In germline, CDR1 is MDHEN, CDR2 SYDVKM. The CDR3 spells CASSLQGGETQYF. CDR3 nucleotide sequence: TGTGCCAGCAGTTTACAGGGGGGAGAGACCCAGTACTTC.

The rearrangement uses TRBV3-1 (or the pseudogene TRBV3-2) and TRBJ2-1, with a possible D match to TRBD2 (6 bases). This CDR3 comprises 15 residues. Between the trimmed V and J ends, which lost 1 base and 2 bases, there was a span of 9 bases. Per germline, CDR1 LGHDT and CDR2 YNNKEL (reference sequence). CDR3 sequence reads: CASSQGSGAYNEQFF. CDR3 nucleotides: TGTGCCAGCAGCCAAGGTAGCGGTGCCTACAATGAGCAGTTCTTC.

This chain joins TRBV4-1 and TRBJ2-2; possibly TRBD1 for D (6 bases). Trimming took off 4 bases at V and 6 bases at J, with 15 bases between the two ends. There are 15 residues in the CDR3. Per germline, CDR1 MGHRA and CDR2 YSYEKL. The CDR3 nucleotides are TGCGCCAGCAGCCTAACTCTAACAGGGTCCGGGGAGCTGTTTTTT. Protein product: CASSLTLTGSGELFF.

The CDR3, as DNA: TGTGCCAGCAGCTTATTACTCCCTAGCACAGATACGCAGTATTTT. Translated: CASSLLLPSTDTQYF. The rearrangement joins TRBV7-2 to TRBJ2-3; no reliable D call. Trimming took off 2 bases at V and 0 bases at J, with 9 bases between the two ends. Germline CDR1 SGHTA, CDR2 FQGNSA. The CDR3 spans 15 residues.

This clone has just one count. This chain joins TRBV3-1 (or the pseudogene TRBV3-2) and TRBJ2-7, with 8 bases identical to TRBD2. This CDR3 comprises 16 residues. V shed 3 bases and J 3 bases; nucleotides not matched to a gene: 10. In germline, CDR1 is LGHDT, CDR2 YNNKEL (reference sequence). CDR3 residues: CASSQGFRGGVYEQYF. CDR3 nucleotides: TGTGCCAGCAGCCAGGGGTTTCGGGGGGGCGTCTACGAGCAGTACTTC.

This rearrangement joins TRBV19 to TRBJ2-2; a weak D match, TRBD2 (6 bases). The CDR3 is 16 amino acids. Trimming left V 2 bases short and J 1 base short, with 11 bases between. CDR1 and CDR2 (germline): LNHDA, SQIVND (reference sequence). CDR3 nucleotide sequence: TGTGCCAGTAGTATAAATAGGGACTGGAACACCGGGGAGCTGTTTTTT. Protein sequence: CASSINRDWNTGELFF.